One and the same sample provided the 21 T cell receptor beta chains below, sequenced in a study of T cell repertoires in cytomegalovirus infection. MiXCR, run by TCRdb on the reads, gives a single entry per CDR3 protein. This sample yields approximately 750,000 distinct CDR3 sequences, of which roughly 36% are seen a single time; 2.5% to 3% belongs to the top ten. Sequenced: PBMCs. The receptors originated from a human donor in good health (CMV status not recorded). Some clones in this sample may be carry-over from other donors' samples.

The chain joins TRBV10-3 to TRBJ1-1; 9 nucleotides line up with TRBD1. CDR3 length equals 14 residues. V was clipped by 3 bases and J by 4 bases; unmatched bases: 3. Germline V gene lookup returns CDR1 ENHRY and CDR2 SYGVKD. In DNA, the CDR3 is TGTGCCATCAGTGACCCGACAGGGGGCACTGAAGCTTTCTTT. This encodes CAISDPTGGTEAFF.

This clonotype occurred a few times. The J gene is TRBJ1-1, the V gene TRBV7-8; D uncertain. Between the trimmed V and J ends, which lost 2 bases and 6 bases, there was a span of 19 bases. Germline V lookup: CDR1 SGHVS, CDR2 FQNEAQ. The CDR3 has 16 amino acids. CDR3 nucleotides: TGTGCCAGCAGCTTATCCCCCCTTTCACTGTGGGCTGAAGCTTTCTTT. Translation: CASSLSPLSLWAEAFF.

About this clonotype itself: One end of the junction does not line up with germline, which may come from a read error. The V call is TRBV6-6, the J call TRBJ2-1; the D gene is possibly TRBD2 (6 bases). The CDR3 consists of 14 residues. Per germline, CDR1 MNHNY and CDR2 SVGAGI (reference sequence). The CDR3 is CACRGTFSYNEQFF. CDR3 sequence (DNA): TGTGCCTGCAGAGGGACTTTCTCCTACAATGAGCAGTTCTTC.

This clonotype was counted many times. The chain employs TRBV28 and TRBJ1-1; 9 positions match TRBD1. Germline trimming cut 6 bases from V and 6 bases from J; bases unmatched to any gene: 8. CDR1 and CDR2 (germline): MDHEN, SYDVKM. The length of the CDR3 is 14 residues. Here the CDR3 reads CASSQGQGFAEAFF. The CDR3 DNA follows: TGTGCCAGCAGCCAAGGACAGGGGTTCGCTGAAGCTTTCTTT.

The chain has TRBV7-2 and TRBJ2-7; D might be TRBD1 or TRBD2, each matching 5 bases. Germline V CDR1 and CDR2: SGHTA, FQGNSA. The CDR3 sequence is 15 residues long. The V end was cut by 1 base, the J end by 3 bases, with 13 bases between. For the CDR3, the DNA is TGTGCCAGCAGCTTAGAGGGGACGCCACGCTACGAGCAGTACTTC. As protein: CASSLEGTPRYEQYF.

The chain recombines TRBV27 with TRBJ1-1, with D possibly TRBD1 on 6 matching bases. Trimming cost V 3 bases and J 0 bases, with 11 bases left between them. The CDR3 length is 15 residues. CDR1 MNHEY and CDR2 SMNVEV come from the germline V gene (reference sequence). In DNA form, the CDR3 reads TGTGCCAGCAGTTTGTGGGGGGCGTTGAACACTGAAGCTTTCTTT. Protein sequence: CASSLWGALNTEAFF.

Here the CDR3 reads CASSYSTSGMPYEQYF. The DNA for the CDR3 is TGTGCCAGCAGTTACTCTACTAGCGGAATGCCCTACGAGCAGTACTTC. The chain links TRBV6-5 to TRBJ2-7; 8 nucleotides match TRBD2. The CDR3 consists of 16 residues. The V gene end was trimmed by 0 bases and the J gene end by 2 bases; junction bases not matched to a gene: 6. Looked up from germline, CDR1 is MNHEY and CDR2 is SVGAGI.

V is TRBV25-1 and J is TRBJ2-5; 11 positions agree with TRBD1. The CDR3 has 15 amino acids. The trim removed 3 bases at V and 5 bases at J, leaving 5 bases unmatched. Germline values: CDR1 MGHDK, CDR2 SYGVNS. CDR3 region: CASSDPGTGGETQYF. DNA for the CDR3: TGTGCCAGCAGTGACCCCGGGACAGGGGGGGAGACCCAGTACTTC. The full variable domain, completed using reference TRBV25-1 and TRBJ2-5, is EADIYQTPRYLVIGTGKKITLECSQTMGHDKMYWYQQDPGMELHLIHYSYGVNSTEKGDLSSESTVSRIRTEHFPLTLESARPSHTSQYLCASSDPGTGGETQYFGPGTRLLVL.

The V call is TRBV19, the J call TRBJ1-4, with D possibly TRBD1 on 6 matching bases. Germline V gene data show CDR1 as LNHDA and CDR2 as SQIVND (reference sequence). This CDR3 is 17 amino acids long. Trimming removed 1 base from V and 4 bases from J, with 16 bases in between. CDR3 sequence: CASSIGRADRRNEKLFF. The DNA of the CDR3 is TGTGCCAGTAGTATAGGTCGCGCAGACAGGCGTAATGAAAAACTGTTTTTT.

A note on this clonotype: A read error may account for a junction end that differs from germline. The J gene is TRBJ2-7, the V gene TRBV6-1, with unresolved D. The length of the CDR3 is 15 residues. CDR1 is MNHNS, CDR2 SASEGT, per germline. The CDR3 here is CASREADSYSYEQYF. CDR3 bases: TGTGCCAGCAGGGAAGCAGATTCTTACTCCTACGAGCAGTACTTC.

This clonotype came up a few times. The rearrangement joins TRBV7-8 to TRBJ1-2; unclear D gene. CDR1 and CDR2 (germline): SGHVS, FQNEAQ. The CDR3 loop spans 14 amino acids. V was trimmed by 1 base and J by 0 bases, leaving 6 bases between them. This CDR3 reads CASSLERTNYGYTF. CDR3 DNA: TGTGCCAGCAGCTTAGAACGCACTAACTATGGCTACACCTTC.

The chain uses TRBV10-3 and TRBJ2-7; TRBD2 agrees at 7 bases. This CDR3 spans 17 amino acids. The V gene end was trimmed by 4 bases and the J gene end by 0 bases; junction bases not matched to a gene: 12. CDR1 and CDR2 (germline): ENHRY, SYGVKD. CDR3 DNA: TGTGCCATCAGTGGCGGGAGTCTGGCAGGGAGCTCCTACGAGCAGTACTTC. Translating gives CAISGGSLAGSSYEQYF.

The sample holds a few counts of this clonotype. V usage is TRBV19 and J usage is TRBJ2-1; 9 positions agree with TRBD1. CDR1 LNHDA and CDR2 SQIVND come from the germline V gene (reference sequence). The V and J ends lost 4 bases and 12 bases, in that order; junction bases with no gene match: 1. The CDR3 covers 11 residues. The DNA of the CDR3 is TGTGCCAGTAGTAACAGGGGGCGGCAGTTCTTC. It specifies CASSNRGRQFF.

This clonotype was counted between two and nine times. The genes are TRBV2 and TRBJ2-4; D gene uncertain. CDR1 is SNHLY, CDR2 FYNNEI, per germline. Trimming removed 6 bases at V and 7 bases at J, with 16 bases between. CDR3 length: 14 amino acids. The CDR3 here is CASSPARSGNIQYF. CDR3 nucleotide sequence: TGTGCCAGCAGCCCAGCCCGGAGTGGGAACATTCAGTACTTC.

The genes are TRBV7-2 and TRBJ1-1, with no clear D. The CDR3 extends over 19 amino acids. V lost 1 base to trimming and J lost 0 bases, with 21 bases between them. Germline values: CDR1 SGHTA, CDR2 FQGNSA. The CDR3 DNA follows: TGTGCCAGCAGCTTAGGGCTCCCGGGTACTCTCCGAATGAACACTGAAGCTTTCTTT. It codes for CASSLGLPGTLRMNTEAFF. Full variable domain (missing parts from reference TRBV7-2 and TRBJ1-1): GAGVSQSPSNKVTEKGKDVELRCDPISGHTALYWYRQSLGQGLEFLIYFQGNSAPDKSGLPSDRFSAERTGGSVSTLTIQRTQQEDSAVYLCASSLGLPGTLRMNTEAFFGQGTRLTVV.

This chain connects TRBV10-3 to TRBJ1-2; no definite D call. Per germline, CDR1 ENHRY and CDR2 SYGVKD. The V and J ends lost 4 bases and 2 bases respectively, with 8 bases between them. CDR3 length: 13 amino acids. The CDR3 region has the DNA TGTGCCATCAGTGGACACAGCAACTATGGCTACACCTTC. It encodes CAISGHSNYGYTF.

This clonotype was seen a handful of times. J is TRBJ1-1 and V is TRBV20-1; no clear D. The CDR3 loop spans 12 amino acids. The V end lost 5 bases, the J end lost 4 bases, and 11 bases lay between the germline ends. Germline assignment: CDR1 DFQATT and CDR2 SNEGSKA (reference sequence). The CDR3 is CSAPETSTEAFF. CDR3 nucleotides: TGCAGTGCTCCTGAGACTAGCACTGAAGCTTTCTTT.

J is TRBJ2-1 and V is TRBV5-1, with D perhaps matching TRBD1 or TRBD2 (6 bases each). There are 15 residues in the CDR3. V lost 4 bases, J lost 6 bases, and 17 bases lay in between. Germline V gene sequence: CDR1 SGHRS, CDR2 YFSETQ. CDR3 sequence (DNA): TGCGCCAGCAGCAGGTCGGGGGCAGGGGCCAATGAGCAGTTCTTC. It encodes CASSRSGAGANEQFF.

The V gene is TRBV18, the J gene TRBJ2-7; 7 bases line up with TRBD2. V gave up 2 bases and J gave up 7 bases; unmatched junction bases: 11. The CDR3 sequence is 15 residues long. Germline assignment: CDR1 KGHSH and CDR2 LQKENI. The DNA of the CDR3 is TGTGCCAGCTCACCAACTCCTGGGGGGGACGCAGAGCAGTACTTC. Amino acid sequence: CASSPTPGGDAEQYF.

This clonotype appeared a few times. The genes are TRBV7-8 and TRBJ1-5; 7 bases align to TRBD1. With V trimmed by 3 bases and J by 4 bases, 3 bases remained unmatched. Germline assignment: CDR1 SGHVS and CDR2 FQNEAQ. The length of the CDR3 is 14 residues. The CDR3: CASSFTTGNQPQHF. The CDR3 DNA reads TGTGCCAGCAGCTTTACGACAGGGAATCAGCCCCAGCATTTT. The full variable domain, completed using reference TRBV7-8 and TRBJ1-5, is GAGVSQSPRYKVAKRGQDVALRCDPISGHVSLFWYQQALGQGPEFLTYFQNEAQLDKSGLPSDRFFAERPEGSVSTLKIQRTQQEDSAVYLCASSFTTGNQPQHFGDGTRLSIL.

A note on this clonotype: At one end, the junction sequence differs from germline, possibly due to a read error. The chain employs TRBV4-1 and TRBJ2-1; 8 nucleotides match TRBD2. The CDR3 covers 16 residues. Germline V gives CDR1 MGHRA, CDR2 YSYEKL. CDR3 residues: CASSQVAGPTYNEQFF. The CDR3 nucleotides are TGTGCCAGCAGCCAGGTAGCGGGACCTACCTACAATGAGCAGTTCTTC.